One sample yielded the 8 T cell receptor beta chains listed below, sequenced in a study of cytomegalovirus exposure and HLA in healthy donors. Primers for the PCR totalled 60 Vbeta and 13 Jbeta. Libraries were prepared by immunoSEQ multiplex PCR; TCRdb keeps only in-frame clonotypes and omits some of them. The sample yields approximately 110,000 clones, over 75% seen once. The sequenced sample was PBMCs. These receptors came from a middle-aged woman in good health and CMV-seropositive.

The chain has TRBV19 and TRBJ2-5; 14 bases match TRBD2. The CDR3 is made up of 18 amino acids. Germline CDR1 and CDR2: LNHDA and SQIVND (reference sequence). The ends lost 1 base at V and 4 bases at J; junction bases unmatched: 8. For the CDR3, the DNA is TGTGCCAGTAGTATAGTTCTTACGACTAGCGGGAGGGGAGAGACCCAGTACTTC. Translating it yields CASSIVLTTSGRGETQYF.

The rearrangement uses TRBV5-1 and TRBJ2-3, with D possibly TRBD1 on 5 matching bases. Germline V gene lookup returns CDR1 SGHRS and CDR2 YFSETQ. CDR3 length: 13 amino acids. Trimming left V 0 bases short and J 3 bases short, with 5 bases between. For the CDR3, the DNA is TGCGCCAGCAGCTTGGACAGGACAGATACGCAGTATTTT. Its translation: CASSLDRTDTQYF.

The genes are TRBV15 and TRBJ1-6; 7 nucleotides align to TRBD1. Germline loops: CDR1 LNHNV, CDR2 YYDKDF (reference sequence). V was pared by 5 bases and J by 0 bases, with 7 bases of the junction left unmatched. The CDR3 spans 17 residues. Here the CDR3 reads CATSPRGSSSYNSPLHF. The DNA of the CDR3 is TGTGCCACCAGCCCCAGGGGGAGCAGCTCCTATAATTCACCCCTCCACTTT. Combining the CDR3 with reference TRBV15 and TRBJ1-6 gives the whole variable domain DAMVIQNPRYQVTQFGKPVTLSCSQTLNHNVMYWYQQKSSQAPKLLFHYYDKDFNNEADTPDNFQSRRPNTSFCFLDIRSPGLGDTAMYLCATSPRGSSSYNSPLHFGNGTRLTVT.

This rearrangement joins TRBV5-4 to TRBJ2-7; TRBD1 matches 11 bases. V dropped 2 bases and J dropped 3; count of bases not matched to a gene: 4. This CDR3 comprises 15 residues. Germline V gene sequence: CDR1 SGHNT, CDR2 YYREEE (reference sequence). The CDR3 loop is CASSFGTGGVYEQYF. CDR3 nucleotides: TGTGCCAGCAGCTTTGGGACAGGGGGGGTCTACGAGCAGTACTTC.

This chain uses TRBV5-1 with TRBJ1-1; D perhaps matches TRBD1 (5 bases). The CDR3 totals 12 residues. The germline V and J ends were trimmed by 1 base and 11 bases, with 12 bases remaining between them. Germline V gives CDR1 SGHRS, CDR2 YFSETQ. This CDR3 is CASSLTGPTAFF. In nucleotides, the CDR3 is TGCGCCAGCAGCTTGACAGGACCTACGGCTTTCTTT.

A single count supports this clone. V usage is TRBV9 and J usage is TRBJ1-2; 7 bases line up with TRBD1. Germline assignment: CDR1 SGDLS and CDR2 YYNGEE. The CDR3 has 15 residues. The J segment lost 2 bases and the V segment lost 0 bases, leaving 4 bases of the junction unmatched. CDR3 nucleotides: TGTGCCAGCAGCGTAGGGAGGGGGCGGAACTATGGCTACACCTTC. The encoded protein is CASSVGRGRNYGYTF.

The chain couples TRBV5-1 to TRBJ2-5, with a tentative D call TRBD1 (5 bases). Trimming removed 4 bases at V and 4 bases at J, with 11 bases between. CDR1 is SGHRS, CDR2 YFSETQ, per germline. The CDR3 extends over 13 amino acids. This CDR3 reads CASSPSQGETQYF. CDR3 nucleotides: TGCGCCAGCAGCCCGAGTCAGGGAGAGACCCAGTACTTC.

CDR3 in DNA: TGTGCCAGCAGTAGGTTAGCGGGAGGGCACGGGAATGAGCAGTTCTTC. This codes for CASSRLAGGHGNEQFF. V and J are TRBV27 and TRBJ2-1; 11 positions agree with TRBD2. The V gene end was trimmed by 5 bases and the J gene end by 7 bases; junction bases not matched to a gene: 10. CDR3 length equals 16 residues. Germline V gene data show CDR1 as MNHEY and CDR2 as SMNVEV (reference sequence).